Presented here are 22 T cell receptor beta chains from one specimen sequenced in a study of cytomegalovirus exposure and HLA in healthy donors. The PCR ran on 60 Vbeta and 13 Jbeta primers. Assay used: immunoSEQ multiplex PCR; TCRdb lists only in-frame clones, some missing. Of 150,000 to 200,000 clones in the sample, 80% to 90% are singletons; the top ten hold over 1.5%. Sample: PBMCs. All receptors come from a middle-aged man in good health and CMV-seropositive.

This clone was seen just once. The chain couples TRBV10-3 to TRBJ2-1, with 9 positions matching TRBD2. J was trimmed by 4 bases and V by 3 bases; bases with no gene match: 7. CDR3 size: 16 residues. Germline V gene data show CDR1 as ENHRY and CDR2 as SYGVKD. The CDR3 DNA sequence: TGTGCCATCAGTGACCCCTTGACTAGCGGTTACAATGAGCAGTTCTTC. It yields the protein CAISDPLTSGYNEQFF.

V gene TRBV28 combines with J gene TRBJ1-2; D is perhaps TRBD1 (5 bases). The CDR3 runs to 14 residues. Germline V gene lookup returns CDR1 MDHEN and CDR2 SYDVKM. V dropped 2 bases and J dropped 1 base, with 8 bases sitting between them. CDR3 protein: CASSLRTSNYGYTF. DNA of the CDR3: TGTGCCAGCAGTTTAAGGACAAGTAACTATGGCTACACCTTC.

The CDR3 nucleotides read TGTGCCAGCAGTTTAGGGACAGGGGGACAGCCCCAGCATTTT. Translated, it gives CASSLGTGGQPQHF. This chain joins TRBV6-6 and TRBJ1-5, with 11 positions matching TRBD1. V lost 4 bases and J lost 7; bases outside the gene matches: 3. The CDR3 sequence is 14 residues long. The germline V gene encodes CDR1 MNHNY and CDR2 SVGAGI (reference sequence).

The chain combines TRBV10-2 with TRBJ2-3; D is undetermined. This CDR3 has 10 residues. From germline, CDR1 is WSHSY and CDR2 SAAADI. The V end lost 2 bases, the J end lost 11 bases, and 5 bases lay between the germline ends. CDR3 nucleotide sequence: TGCGCCAGCAGTGAGGGCAGGCAGTATTTT. Encoded protein: CASSEGRQYF.

The chain combines TRBV14 with TRBJ2-5; 8 positions agree with TRBD1. Germline trimming cut 5 bases from V and 8 bases from J; bases unmatched to any gene: 16. Germline lookup yields CDR1 SGHDN and CDR2 FVKESK. The CDR3 covers 16 residues. CDR3 DNA sequence: TGTGCCAGCAGCAAGAGACCGGGACAGGCGCTATTTACCCAGTACTTC. It yields the protein CASSKRPGQALFTQYF.

This sequence joins TRBV4-1 and TRBJ2-7; TRBD2 matches at 11 bases. Trimming at V came to 0 bases and at J to 6 bases, leaving 10 bases not matched to a gene. The CDR3 has 17 residues. Germline V gives CDR1 MGHRA, CDR2 YSYEKL. As DNA, the CDR3 is TGCGCCAGCAGCCAAGATCTGTTTGGGCTAGCGGGAGGCGAGCAGTACTTC. It is translated as CASSQDLFGLAGGEQYF.

The rearrangement uses TRBV27 and TRBJ1-1; maybe TRBD1 (5 bases). The CDR3 contains 14 residues. V shed 6 bases and J shed 3 bases, with 14 bases lying between them. CDR1 and CDR2 (germline): MNHEY, SMNVEV (reference sequence). CDR3 residues: CASRFGQLDTEAFF. The CDR3 DNA reads TGTGCCAGCAGGTTCGGACAACTGGACACTGAAGCTTTCTTT.

V gene TRBV5-1 combines with J gene TRBJ1-4, with TRBD1 identical over 9 bases. The V gene end was trimmed by 0 bases and the J gene end by 7 bases; junction bases not matched to a gene: 4. Germline-derived CDR1 and CDR2 are SGHRS and YFSETQ. This CDR3 is 15 amino acids long. The CDR3 is CASSLGTGATEKLFF. The CDR3 DNA reads as TGCGCCAGCAGCTTGGGGACAGGGGCTACTGAAAAACTGTTTTTT.

This clone was detected only a few times. J is TRBJ2-5 and V is TRBV7-7; D might be TRBD1 (5 bases). Per germline, CDR1 SSHAT and CDR2 FNYEAQ (reference sequence). The CDR3 totals 14 residues. V was cut by 1 base and J by 1 base, with 7 bases left in between. CDR3 coding DNA: TGTGCCAGCAGCTTAGGTCAGGGCCAAGAGACCCAGTACTTC. It yields the protein CASSLGQGQETQYF.

This clone was observed once. V gene TRBV30 combines with J gene TRBJ1-4; D is undetermined. This CDR3 is 12 amino acids long. V lost 4 bases and J 7 bases, leaving 10 bases between the germline ends. Looked up from germline, CDR1 is GTSNPN and CDR2 is SVGIG (reference sequence). The CDR3 coding sequence is TGTGCCTGGACCAAGGGAGGTGAAAAACTGTTTTTT. It specifies CAWTKGGEKLFF.

V and J are TRBV19 and TRBJ2-3; no definite D call. Trimming took off 4 bases at V and 0 bases at J, with 5 bases between the two ends. From germline, CDR1 is LNHDA and CDR2 SQIVND (reference sequence). This CDR3 is 13 amino acids long. CDR3: CASSTQSTDTQYF. Here the CDR3 DNA reads TGTGCCAGTAGTACTCAGAGCACAGATACGCAGTATTTT. The variable domain in full, with the rest retrieved from reference TRBV19 and TRBJ2-3, is DGGITQSPKYLFRKEGQNVTLSCEQNLNHDAMYWYRQDPGQGLRLIYYSQIVNDFQKGDIAEGYSVSREKKESFPLTVTSAQKNPTAFYLCASSTQSTDTQYFGPGTRLTVL.

V and J are TRBV5-1 and TRBJ2-5; 15 bases fit TRBD2. The CDR3 length is 16 residues. Trimming at V came to 0 bases and at J to 5 bases, leaving 2 bases not matched to a gene. The germline CDR1 and CDR2 sequences are SGHRS and YFSETQ. The DNA of the CDR3 is TGCGCCAGCAGCTTGGGGGGACTAGCGGGAGGCGAGACCCAGTACTTC. Amino acid sequence: CASSLGGLAGGETQYF.

V gene TRBV19 combines with J gene TRBJ1-2; the D is unclear. CDR1 and CDR2 from the germline V gene are LNHDA and SQIVND (reference sequence). The germline V and J ends were trimmed by 4 bases and 4 bases, with 7 bases remaining between them. CDR3 length equals 12 residues. Here the CDR3 DNA reads TGTGCCAGTAGTAACCGGGGCTATGGCTACACCTTC. Protein: CASSNRGYGYTF.

The chain couples TRBV7-8 to TRBJ1-1; D is uncertain. The V and J ends lost 0 bases and 6 bases respectively, with 11 bases between them. The CDR3 sequence is 14 residues long. The V gene's germline CDR1 is SGHVS and CDR2 FQNEAQ. CDR3 DNA sequence: TGTGCCAGCAGCTTAGCGAGTCTAGTCCCTGAAGCTTTCTTT. It specifies CASSLASLVPEAFF.

V is TRBV7-8 and J is TRBJ2-2; 7 bases agree with TRBD1. Germline V lookup: CDR1 SGHVS, CDR2 FQNEAQ. The junction had 6 bases not matched to a gene; V was cut back by 5 bases and J by 3 bases. This CDR3 region has 15 residues. This CDR3 is CASSPDRVDTGELFF. CDR3 nucleotide sequence: TGTGCCAGCAGCCCAGACAGGGTGGACACCGGGGAGCTGTTTTTT.

This clone was seen more than once but under ten times. This chain connects TRBV7-6 to TRBJ1-3; D perhaps matches TRBD1 (5 bases). The CDR3 totals 14 residues. Germline loops: CDR1 SGHVS, CDR2 FNYEAQ. V lost 5 bases, J lost 4 bases, and 12 bases lay in between. The CDR3 region is CASSVSRAGNTIYF. In DNA form, the CDR3 reads TGTGCCAGCAGCGTATCCAGGGCCGGAAACACCATATATTTT. The variable domain in full, with the rest retrieved from reference TRBV7-6 and TRBJ1-3, is GAGVSQSPRYKVTKRGQDVALRCDPISGHVSLYWYRQALGQGPEFLTYFNYEAQQDKSGLPNDRFSAERPEGSISTLTIQRTEQRDSAMYRCASSVSRAGNTIYFGEGSWLTVV.

This chain connects TRBV4-1 to TRBJ1-1; maybe TRBD1 (5 bases). The CDR3 length is 16 residues. Looked up from germline, CDR1 is MGHRA and CDR2 is YSYEKL. V was pared by 2 bases and J by 6 bases, with 19 bases between. The CDR3 sequence is CASSQSQGGSFAEAFF. In DNA, the CDR3 is TGCGCCAGCAGCCAAAGTCAGGGTGGTAGTTTCGCTGAAGCTTTCTTT.

The chain has TRBV14 and TRBJ2-1; TRBD2 aligns across 7 bases. In germline, CDR1 is SGHDN, CDR2 FVKESK. The V segment lost 4 bases and the J segment 4 bases; nucleotides outside the gene matches: 4. This CDR3 contains 14 residues. In DNA form, the CDR3 reads TGTGCCAGCAGCCGGGACTATGCATACAATGAGCAGTTCTTC. Residues: CASSRDYAYNEQFF.

The chain recombines TRBV11-2 with TRBJ1-1, with a weak D call TRBD1 (5 bases). Germline V gene lookup returns CDR1 SGHAT and CDR2 FQNNGV. The CDR3 has 15 residues. Trimming pared 5 bases from V and 0 bases from J, leaving 13 bases between. For the CDR3, the DNA is TGTGCCAGCAGCCCAAGGGGACTGGTGAACACTGAAGCTTTCTTT. Protein sequence: CASSPRGLVNTEAFF. The variable domain in full, completed from reference TRBV11-2 and TRBJ1-1, reads EAGVAQSPRYKIIEKRQSVAFWCNPISGHATLYWYQQILGQGPKLLIQFQNNGVVDDSQLPKDRFSAERLKGVDSTLKIQPAKLEDSAVYLCASSPRGLVNTEAFFGQGTRLTVV.

The chain carries TRBV18 and TRBJ1-1, with D unresolved. The germline V gene has CDR1 KGHSH and CDR2 LQKENI. The V end was cut by 3 bases, the J end by 5 bases, with 13 bases between. The CDR3 has 14 residues. The CDR3: CASSPASAGTEAFF. In nucleotides, the CDR3 is TGTGCCAGCTCACCCGCGAGTGCCGGGACTGAAGCTTTCTTT.

This chain links TRBV9 with TRBJ2-7; tentatively, D is TRBD2 (6 bases). The CDR3 runs 15 residues. Looked up from germline, CDR1 is SGDLS and CDR2 is YYNGEE. V shed 4 bases and J shed 5 bases, with 19 bases lying between them. CDR3 amino acids: CASSPGVLGANEQYF. The CDR3 nucleotides are TGTGCCAGCAGCCCGGGGGTGCTGGGAGCTAACGAGCAGTACTTC. Full variable domain (outside the CDR3, taken from reference TRBV9 and TRBJ2-7): DSGVTQTPKHLITATGQRVTLRCSPRSGDLSVYWYQQSLDQGLQFLIQYYNGEERAKGNILERFSAQQFPDLHSELNLSSLELGDSALYFCASSPGVLGANEQYFGPGTRLTVT.

Details on this clone: At the DNA level, this CDR3 is encoded by other sequences in the same sample as well. The chain couples TRBV5-1 to TRBJ2-5; 8 bases fit TRBD2. The V gene's germline CDR1 is SGHRS and CDR2 YFSETQ. The CDR3 is 14 amino acids. The trim removed 2 bases at V and 2 bases at J, leaving 2 bases unmatched. CDR3 DNA: TGCGCCAGCAGCTTAACTAGCGGTCAAGAGACCCAGTACTTC. Translated: CASSLTSGQETQYF.